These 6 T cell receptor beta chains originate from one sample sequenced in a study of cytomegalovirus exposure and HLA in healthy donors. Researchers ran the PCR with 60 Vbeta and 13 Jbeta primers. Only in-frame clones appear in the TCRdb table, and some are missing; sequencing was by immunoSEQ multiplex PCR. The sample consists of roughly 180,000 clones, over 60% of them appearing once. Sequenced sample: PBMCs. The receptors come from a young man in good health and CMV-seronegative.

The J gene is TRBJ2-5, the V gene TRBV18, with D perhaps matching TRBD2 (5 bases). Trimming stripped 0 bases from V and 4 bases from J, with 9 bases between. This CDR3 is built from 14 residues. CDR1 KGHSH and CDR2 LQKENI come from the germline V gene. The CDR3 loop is CASSPPLGPETQYF. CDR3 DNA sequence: TGTGCCAGCTCACCACCACTAGGGCCAGAGACCCAGTACTTC.

The CDR3 is CASRTAFNEKLFF. CDR3 nucleotide sequence: TGTGCCAGCAGGACAGCTTTTAATGAAAAACTGTTTTTT. V usage is TRBV25-1 and J usage is TRBJ1-4, with D perhaps TRBD1 (5 bases). CDR1 is MGHDK, CDR2 SYGVNS, per germline. Trimming removed 6 bases from V and 4 bases from J, with 9 bases in between. CDR3 length: 13 residues.

The CDR3 loop reads CASSIGPAGTANEQFF. The CDR3 DNA follows: TGCGCCAGCAGCATTGGACCAGCGGGAACCGCCAATGAGCAGTTCTTC. The V and J genes are TRBV5-1 and TRBJ2-1; the match to TRBD2 covers 7 bases. The germline CDR1 and CDR2 sequences are SGHRS and YFSETQ. With V trimmed by 4 bases and J by 6 bases, 13 bases remained unmatched. The CDR3 has 16 residues.

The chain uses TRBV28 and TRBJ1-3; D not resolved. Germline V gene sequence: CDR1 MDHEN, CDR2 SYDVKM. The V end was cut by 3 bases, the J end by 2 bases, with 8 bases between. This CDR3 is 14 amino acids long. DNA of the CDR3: TGTGCCAGCAGTTTTGGAGGGACTGGAAACACCATATATTTT. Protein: CASSFGGTGNTIYF.

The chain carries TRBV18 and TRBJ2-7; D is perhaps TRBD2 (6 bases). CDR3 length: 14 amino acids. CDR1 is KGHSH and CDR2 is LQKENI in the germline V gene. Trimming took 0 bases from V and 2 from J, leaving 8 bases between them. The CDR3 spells CASSPPGGAYEQYF. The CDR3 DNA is TGTGCCAGCTCACCACCGGGCGGGGCCTACGAGCAGTACTTC. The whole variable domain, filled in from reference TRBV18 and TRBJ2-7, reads NAGVMQNPRHLVRRRGQEARLRCSPMKGHSHVYWYRQLPEEGLKFMVYLQKENIIDESGMPKERFSAEFPKEGPSILRIQQVVRGDSAAYFCASSPPGGAYEQYFGPGTRLTVT.

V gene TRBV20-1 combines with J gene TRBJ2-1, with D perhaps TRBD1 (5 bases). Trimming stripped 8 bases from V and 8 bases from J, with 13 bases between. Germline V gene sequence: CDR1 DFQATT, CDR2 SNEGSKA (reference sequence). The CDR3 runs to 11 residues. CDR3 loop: CSLQGIYEQFF. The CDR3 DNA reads TGCAGTCTTCAGGGTATCTATGAGCAGTTCTTC.